These T cell receptor beta chains were read from a single sample in a study of regulatory T cells in long-lasting Graves disease. TCRdb recomputed calls from the multiplex PCR reads with MiXCR, one row per CDR3 protein. The top ten clones hold about a quarter of a sample with under 450,000 distinct CDR3 sequences, less than 25% of them seen once. The material was peripheral blood mononuclear cells (PBMCs), obtained when the disease was refractory, from a patient treated with antithyroid drugs. These receptor sequences come from a female donor with Graves disease. CDR3s include the opening cysteine and the closing phenylalanine or tryptophan. The D gene is left open where the match is weak. For some rows the clone size is stated as once, few or many, or as a class when expanded; others skip it.

>TRBV20-1|.|TRBJ1-1|.
CSARDVGGRDTEASF
TGCAGTGCTAGAGATGTCGGAGGCCGGGACACTGAAGCTTCCTTT
>TRBV25-1|TRBD2|TRBJ2-7|.
CASSAAPGLNEQYF
TGTGCCAGCTCCGCCGCCCCGGGACTAAACGAGCAGTACTTC
>TRBV7-2|.|TRBJ2-7|few
CASSVRDAYEQYF
TGTGCCAGCAGCGTCCGGGACGCCTACGAGCAGTACTTC
>TRBV11-2|.|TRBJ1-2|many
CASSSLGASDYGYTF
TGTGCCAGCAGCTCCCTGGGGGCCAGTGACTATGGCTACACCTTC
>TRBV20-1|.|TRBJ1-5|many
CSALNPDSDSNQPQHF
TGCAGTGCCCTGAACCCCGACAGTGATAGCAATCAGCCCCAGCATTTT
>TRBV4-1|TRBD2|TRBJ2-7|.
CASSQASGSHYEQYF
TGCGCCAGCAGCCAAGCCAGCGGGAGTCATTACGAGCAGTACTTC
>TRBV5-1|.|TRBJ1-1|many
CASSLVGTEAFF
TGTGCCAGCAGCTTAGTAGGGACTGAAGCTTTCTTT
>TRBV20-1|.|TRBJ1-2|many
CSAENRARYGYTF
TGCAGTGCTGAAAACAGGGCACGCTATGGCTACACCTTC
>TRBV6-1|.|TRBJ1-5|few
CASNPRGGLNQPQHF
TGTGCCAGCAACCCACGTGGGGGGCTCAATCAGCCCCAGCATTTT
>TRBV12-3/TRBV12-4|TRBD1|TRBJ2-2|few
CASRTGGHTGELFF
TGTGCCAGCAGGACAGGGGGCCACACCGGGGAGCTGTTTTTT
>TRBV5-1|.|TRBJ1-1|few
CASSLGAGSTEAFF
TGCGCCAGCAGCTTGGGCGCAGGGAGCACTGAAGCTTTCTTT
>TRBV20-1|.|TRBJ2-6|.
CSASEASRANVLTF
TGCAGTGCTAGTGAGGCTAGCCGGGCCAACGTCCTGACTTTC
>TRBV2|.|TRBJ2-7|few
CASSEVPTQYF
TGTGCCAGCAGTGAAGTTCCCACCCAGTACTTC
>TRBV19|.|TRBJ2-5|.
CASSSKGIQETQYF
TGTGCCAGTAGTAGCAAGGGCATCCAAGAGACCCAGTACTTC
>TRBV9|.|TRBJ2-6|.
CASSAGASGANVLTF
TGTGCCAGCAGCGCCGGGGCGTCTGGGGCCAACGTCCTGACTTTC
>TRBV30|.|TRBJ1-1|few
CAWSWVNTEAFF
TGTGCCTGGAGTTGGGTGAACACTGAAGCTTTCTTT
>TRBV7-3|.|TRBJ1-4|.
CASKPREGMETNEKLFF
TGTGCCAGTAAACCCCGGGAGGGTATGGAAACTAATGAAAAACTGTTTTTT
>TRBV6-2/TRBV6-3|TRBD2|TRBJ2-3|.
CASRLAGSTDTQYF
TGTGCCAGCAGATTAGCGGGTAGCACAGATACGCAGTATTTT
>TRBV15|.|TRBJ1-1|many
CATTSLGGRAEAFF
TGTGCCACCACATCGTTAGGGGGTAGGGCTGAAGCTTTCTTT
>TRBV19|.|TRBJ1-5|.
CASSMGEQPQHF
TGTGCCAGTAGTATGGGTGAGCAGCCCCAGCATTTT
>TRBV28|.|TRBJ1-3|few
CASSFRAYGNTIYF
TGTGCCAGCAGTTTCCGGGCGTATGGAAACACCATATATTTT
>TRBV11-2|TRBD2|TRBJ2-7|many
CASSSNPGLAGDEQYF
TGTGCCAGCAGCTCAAATCCGGGACTAGCGGGAGACGAGCAGTACTTC
>TRBV3-1|.|TRBJ2-5|.
CASSQDHETQYF
TGTGCCAGCAGCCAAGATCACGAGACCCAGTACTTC
>TRBV30|.|TRBJ1-1|.
CAWSSGGSTEAFF
TGTGCCTGGAGTTCAGGAGGGAGCACTGAAGCTTTCTTT
>TRBV6-1|.|TRBJ1-5|many
CASSDRQAGQPQHF
TGTGCCAGCAGCGACAGGCAGGCTGGTCAGCCCCAGCATTTT
>TRBV10-3|.|TRBJ2-7|.
CAISRDTNYEQYF
TGTGCCATCAGCCGGGACACAAACTACGAGCAGTACTTC
>TRBV28|.|TRBJ1-5|.
CVSSFGGGNQPQHF
TGTGTCAGCAGTTTTGGCGGGGGAAATCAGCCCCAGCATTTT
>TRBV3-1|.|TRBJ1-2|.
CASSQEQVLRHGYTF
TGTGCCAGCAGCCAAGAGCAGGTACTAAGGCATGGCTACACCTTC
>TRBV28|.|TRBJ1-5|many
CASSLFSQPQHF
TGTGCCAGCAGTTTATTTTCTCAGCCCCAGCATTTT
>TRBV19|.|TRBJ1-5|few
CASSISRGNQPQHF
TGTGCCAGTAGTATCAGCCGGGGCAATCAGCCCCAGCATTTT
>TRBV6-1|.|TRBJ2-2|many
CASSPLRDTGELFF
TGTGCCAGCAGCCCCCTGAGGGACACCGGGGAGCTGTTTTTT
>TRBV12-3/TRBV12-4|.|TRBJ1-6|once
CASSGQSSYNSPLHF
TGTGCCAGCAGCGGACAGAGCTCCTATAATTCACCCCTCCACTTT
>TRBV7-2|TRBD1|TRBJ1-1|.
CASSLALTGALMNTEAFF
TGTGCCAGCAGCTTAGCGTTAACAGGGGCGCTCATGAACACTGAAGCTTTCTTT
>TRBV9|TRBD2|TRBJ2-7|.
CASSTGLADSYEQYF
TGTGCCAGCAGCACCGGACTAGCGGACTCCTACGAGCAGTACTTC
>TRBV7-2|.|TRBJ2-5|many
CASSLSPTTQYF
TGTGCCAGCAGCTTATCTCCTACGACCCAGTACTTC
>TRBV5-6|.|TRBJ2-5|few
CASSLTGNTGYPYF
TGTGCCAGCAGCCTTACCGGGAATACAGGGTATCCGTACTTC
>TRBV5-8|TRBD1|TRBJ1-4|.
CASSWDRGLTNEKLFF
TGTGCCAGCAGCTGGGACAGGGGGCTAACTAATGAAAAACTGTTTTTT
>TRBV3-1|TRBD1|TRBJ2-5|many
CASSPGTGMGTQYF
TGTGCCAGCAGCCCCGGGACAGGGATGGGGACCCAGTACTTC
>TRBV18|TRBD1|TRBJ1-4|.
CASSPRREGGNEKLFF
TGTGCCAGCTCACCCCGCAGGGAAGGGGGCAATGAAAAACTGTTTTTT
>TRBV5-8|TRBD1|TRBJ2-1|.
CASSPEGQFYNEQFF
TGTGCCAGCAGCCCTGAGGGACAGTTCTACAATGAGCAGTTCTTC
>TRBV6-2/TRBV6-3|.|TRBJ2-7|many
CASSWGLSDYEQYF
TGTGCCAGCAGTTGGGGACTCTCAGACTACGAGCAGTACTTC
>TRBV7-3|.|TRBJ2-2|many
CASSLTSLGTGELFF
TGTGCCAGCAGCTTAACGTCCCTCGGGACCGGGGAGCTGTTTTTT
>TRBV3-1|TRBD2|TRBJ2-7|.
CASSQGSGLAGVLYEQYF
TGTGCCAGCAGCCAAGGTTCGGGACTAGCGGGAGTGTTGTACGAGCAGTACTTC
>TRBV2|.|TRBJ1-5|many
CASSEIRSQPQHF
TGTGCCAGCAGTGAGATTAGGTCTCAGCCCCAGCATTTT
>TRBV19|TRBD2|TRBJ2-5|.
CASSIEHQGLADQETQYF
TGTGCCAGTAGTATCGAACACCAAGGACTAGCGGACCAAGAGACCCAGTACTTC
>TRBV30|TRBD2|TRBJ2-7|.
CAWSPRGAGGIRPYEQYF
TGTGCCTGGAGCCCCCGGGGGGCGGGAGGAATAAGGCCCTACGAGCAGTACTTC
>TRBV28|.|TRBJ1-1|many
CASSSPRAQAFF
TGTGCCAGCAGTTCCCCTCGGGCCCAAGCTTTCTTT
>TRBV20-1|.|TRBJ1-6|few
CSARGVGSYNSPLHF
TGCAGTGCTAGGGGGGTCGGCTCCTATAATTCACCCCTCCACTTT
>TRBV18|.|TRBJ2-4|few
CASSPLSGSPTKNIQYF
TGTGCCAGCTCACCACTTTCGGGAAGTCCTACCAAAAACATTCAGTACTTC